One T cell receptor (beta chain) is described in this entry. This sample stems from a study of T cell repertoires in ileal Crohn's disease. Study-level information: At surgery, 35% to 40% of patients smoked, with median disease duration approximately 8 years. Operated complications were stricturing disease (about 60%) and penetrating disease (39%).

V shed 4 bases and J 0 bases; nucleotides not matched to a gene: 4. The CDR3 spans 15 residues. Germline V gene sequence: CDR1 SGHTS, CDR2 YDEGEE. Adults with ileal or ileocolonic Crohn's disease and an indication for resection were eligible. TCRB immunosequencing input was about 0.55 micrograms of biopsy DNA per sample. Profiling relied on immunoSEQ multiplex PCR, and the TCRdb table lists in-frame clones only, not all of them. The sample has approximately 5,100 clones, approximately 85% seen once; the top ten hold more than 7.5%. The receptor was isolated from an adult with Crohn's disease. Sequences were obtained from ileal tissue. The chain joins TRBV5-8 to TRBJ1-1; 9 bases match TRBD1. CDR3 in amino acids: CASSLDRGMNTEAFF. CDR3 nucleotide sequence: TGTGCCAGCAGCCTAGACAGGGGGATGAACACTGAAGCTTTCTTT.